This T cell receptor beta chain appears in the sequencing data of a study of control samples from healthy donors and cancer patients. Profiled with immunoSEQ multiplex PCR; TCRdb holds only in-frame clones, not every one. The repertoire table contains approximately 190,000 clones. V lost 3 bases and J 3 bases, leaving 8 bases between the germline ends. Germline V lookup: CDR1 KGHSH, CDR2 LQKENI. This CDR3 contains 13 residues. With regard to this clone: This same CDR3 is encoded by further DNA sequences in the sample.

The sequenced sample was blood. The rearrangement links TRBV18 to TRBJ1-2; D might be TRBD1 (6 bases). The receptor was derived from a woman younger than 45 in good health. The CDR3 DNA follows: TGTGCCAGCTCACCGGGACAAGACTATGGCTACACCTTC. Translated: CASSPGQDYGYTF.